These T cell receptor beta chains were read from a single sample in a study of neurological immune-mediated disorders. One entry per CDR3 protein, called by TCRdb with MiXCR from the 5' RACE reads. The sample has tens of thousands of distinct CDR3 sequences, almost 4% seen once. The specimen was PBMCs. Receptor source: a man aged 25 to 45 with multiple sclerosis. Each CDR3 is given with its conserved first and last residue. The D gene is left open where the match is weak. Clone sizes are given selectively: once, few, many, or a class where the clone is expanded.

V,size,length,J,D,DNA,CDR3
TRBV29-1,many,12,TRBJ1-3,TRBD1,TGCAGCGTCGGGACAGCTGGAAACACCATATATTTT,CSVGTAGNTIYF
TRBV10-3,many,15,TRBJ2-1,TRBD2,TGTGCCATCAGAACTAGCGGGGGGGCCTACAATGAGCAGTTCTTC,CAIRTSGGAYNEQFF
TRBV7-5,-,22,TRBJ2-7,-,-,CISVSEAKTGTSGGYSSYEQYF
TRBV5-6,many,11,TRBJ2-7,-,TGTGCCAGCAGCACCTACTACGAGCAGTACTTC,CASSTYYEQYF
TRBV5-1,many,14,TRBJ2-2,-,TGCGCCAGCAGCTCACAGGGTTCGGCCGGGGAGCTGTTTTTT,CASSSQGSAGELFF
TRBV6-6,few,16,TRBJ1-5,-,TGTGCCAGCAGTTACGCGGACGGGGGGTTGACTTGGCCCCAGCATTTT,CASSYADGGLTWPQHF
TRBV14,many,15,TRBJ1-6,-,TGTGCCAGCAGCCATGTAGGGGCAGGGAATTCACCCCTCCACTTT,CASSHVGAGNSPLHF
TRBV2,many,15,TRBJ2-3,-,TGTGCCAGCAGCCCGTACGGGGGCGCCACAGATACGCAGTATTTT,CASSPYGGATDTQYF
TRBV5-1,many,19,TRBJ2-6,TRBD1,TGCGCCAGCAGCTTAGGACAGGGTAGAGGGACGACTGGGGCCAACGTCCTGACTTTC,CASSLGQGRGTTGANVLTF
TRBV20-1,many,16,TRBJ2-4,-,TGCAGTGCTAGAGATCTAGAGAGTCTAGCCAAAAACATTCAGTACTTC,CSARDLESLAKNIQYF
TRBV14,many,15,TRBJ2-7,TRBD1,TGTGCCAGCAGCCGCGTCACAGGGGCACCCTACGAGCAGTACTTC,CASSRVTGAPYEQYF
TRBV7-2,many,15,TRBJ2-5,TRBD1,TGTGCCAGCAGCTTAGCACAGGGGCGGGTGGAGACCCAGTACTTC,CASSLAQGRVETQYF
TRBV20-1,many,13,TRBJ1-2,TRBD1,TGCAGTGCTCTGACCAGGGGGGACTATGGCTACACCTTC,CSALTRGDYGYTF
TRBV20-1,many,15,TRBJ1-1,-,TGCAGTGCCCCCAATTTAGGCAGGGCGAACACTGAAGCTTTCTTT,CSAPNLGRANTEAFF
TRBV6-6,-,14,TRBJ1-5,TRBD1,TGTGCCAGCAGTCGACAGGGGGACGGTCAGCCCCAGCATTTT,CASSRQGDGQPQHF
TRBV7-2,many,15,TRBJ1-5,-,TGTGCCAGCAGCTCTTTGGGGATTAGCAATCAGCCCCAGCATTTT,CASSSLGISNQPQHF
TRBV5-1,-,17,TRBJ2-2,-,TGCGCCAGCAGCTTAACCGGGACCGTCACGAACACCGGGGAGCTGTTTTTT,CASSLTGTVTNTGELFF
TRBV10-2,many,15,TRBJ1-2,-,TGCGCCAGCAGTGCCGTAGGGGCGGGAGGAAGAGGCTACACCTTC,CASSAVGAGGRGYTF
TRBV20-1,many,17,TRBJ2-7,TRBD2,TGCAGTGCTAGGACAGATAGCGGGGGGGCCGCCGGGTACGAGCAGTACTTC,CSARTDSGGAAGYEQYF